In its sample, the clone carrying this T cell receptor beta chain was seen a few times. What it binds is unknown. The repertoire was sequenced with immunoSEQ multiplex PCR; TCRdb's copy has only in-frame clones and lacks some. The table has tens of thousands of clones, 80% seen once. After removal of 4 bases from V and 2 bases from J, the junction contained 7 bases not matched to a gene. This CDR3 comprises 16 residues. Looked up from germline, CDR1 is LNHDA and CDR2 is SQIVND (reference sequence). The sample is drawn from a study of OX40 agonist ivuxolimab in advanced cancers. Study details: Patients received ivuxolimab, an intravenous treatment, every 2 weeks at 0.01 to 10 mg/kg. The dose-escalation group included hepatocellular carcinoma, melanoma, renal cell carcinoma and head and neck cancer.

Any history of autoimmune disease or systemic immunosuppression disqualified patients. General study points: Compared with CD4+, CD8+ T cells on average had more expanded clones.

This chain joins TRBV19 and TRBJ1-5; 8 bases fit TRBD1. Sequenced material: CD4+ or CD8+ T cells sorted from blood, taken in a trial of the OX40 agonist ivuxolimab. This TCR came from an adult with an advanced solid tumor such as melanoma, head and neck, liver or kidney cancer. The CDR3 spells CASSTTGGAGNQPQHF. CDR3 DNA sequence: TGTGCCAGTAGTACTACAGGGGGTGCAGGCAATCAGCCCCAGCATTTT.